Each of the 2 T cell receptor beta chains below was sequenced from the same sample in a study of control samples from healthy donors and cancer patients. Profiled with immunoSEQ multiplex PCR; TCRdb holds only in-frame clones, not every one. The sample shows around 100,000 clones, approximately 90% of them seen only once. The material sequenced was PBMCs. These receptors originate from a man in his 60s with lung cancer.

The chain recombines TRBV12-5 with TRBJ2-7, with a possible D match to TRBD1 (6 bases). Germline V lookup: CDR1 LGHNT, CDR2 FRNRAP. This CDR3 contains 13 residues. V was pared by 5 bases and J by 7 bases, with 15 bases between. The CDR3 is CASGRDNRGEQYF. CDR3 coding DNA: TGTGCTAGTGGTCGGGACAACCGGGGAGAGCAGTACTTC. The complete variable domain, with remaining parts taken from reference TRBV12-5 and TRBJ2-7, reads DARVTQTPRHKVTEMGQEVTMRCQPILGHNTVFWYRQTMMQGLELLAYFRNRAPLDDSGMPKDRFSAEMPDATLATLKIQPSEPRDSAVYFCASGRDNRGEQYFGPGTRLTVT.

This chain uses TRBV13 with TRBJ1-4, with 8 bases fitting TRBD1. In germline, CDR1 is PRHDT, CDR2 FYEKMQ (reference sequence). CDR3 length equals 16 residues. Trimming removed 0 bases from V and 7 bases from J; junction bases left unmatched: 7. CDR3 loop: CASSLGDRDTGEKLFF. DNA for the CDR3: TGTGCCAGCAGCTTAGGGGACAGGGATACTGGTGAAAAACTGTTTTTT. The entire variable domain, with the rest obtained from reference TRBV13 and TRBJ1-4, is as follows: AAGVIQSPRHLIKEKRETATLKCYPIPRHDTVYWYQQGPGQDPQFLISFYEKMQSDKGSIPDRFSAQQFSDYHSELNMSSLELGDSALYFCASSLGDRDTGEKLFFGSGTQLSVL.